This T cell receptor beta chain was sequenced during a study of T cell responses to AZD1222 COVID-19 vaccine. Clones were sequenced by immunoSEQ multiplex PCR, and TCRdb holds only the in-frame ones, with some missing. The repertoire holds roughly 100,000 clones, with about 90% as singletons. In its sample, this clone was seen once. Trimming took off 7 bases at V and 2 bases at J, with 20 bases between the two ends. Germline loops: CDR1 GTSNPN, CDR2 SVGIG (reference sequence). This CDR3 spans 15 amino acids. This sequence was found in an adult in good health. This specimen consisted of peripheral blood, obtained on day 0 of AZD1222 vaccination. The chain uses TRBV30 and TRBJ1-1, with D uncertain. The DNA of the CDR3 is TGTGCCTCTCTAAAACCGGGCAGACCCAACACTGAAGCTTTCTTT. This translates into CASLKPGRPNTEAFF.